This T cell receptor (beta chain) was observed in a study of CD8 T cells in Susac syndrome. When the RNA was reverse transcribed, random hexamers were used with an input of roughly 0.5 to 1 ug. TCR beta CDR3 was amplified by immunoSEQ covering 54 Vbeta and 13 Jbeta. A single record per CDR3 protein comes from TCRdb applying MiXCR to the immunoSEQ multiplex PCR reads. The table shows 200,000 or so distinct CDR3 sequences, with 80% to 95% occurring only once. Treatment-naive patients with stable or active relapsing-remitting disease served as multiple sclerosis controls. The germline gives CDR1 SGHRS, CDR2 YFSETQ. This CDR3 comprises 14 residues. The trim removed 0 bases at V and 11 bases at J, leaving 9 bases unmatched.

The receptor was derived from a human donor with multiple sclerosis. Sequenced material: CD8+ T cells from PBMCs. The rearrangement links TRBV5-1 to TRBJ2-3, with TRBD1 matching 7 bases. CDR3 loop: CASSLASGTALQYF. The CDR3 bases are TGCGCCAGCAGCTTGGCGTCTGGGACAGCCCTGCAGTATTTT.